The sample holds many counts of the clone carrying this T cell receptor beta chain. The germline V and J ends were trimmed by 2 bases and 4 bases, with 6 bases remaining between them. In germline, CDR1 is SGHTA, CDR2 FQGNSA. This CDR3 is built from 13 residues. Assay used: immunoSEQ multiplex PCR; TCRdb lists only in-frame clones, some missing. Of tens of thousands of clones listed, 55% to 75% are singletons. The sample belongs to a study of CD4+ T cells in melanoma. This rearrangement joins TRBV7-2 to TRBJ1-5; the D is unclear. This TCR derives from a human donor with melanoma. The sequenced sample consisted of tumor tissue. CDR3 in DNA: TGTGCCAGCAGCTTAACCACAAATCAGCCCCAGCATTTT. Its protein is CASSLTTNQPQHF.